This TCR beta chain was identified during a study of blood T cell repertoires in COVID-19. Study in general: From the United States, Italy and Spain came samples of acute and convalescent COVID-19. T cells, B-cell-depleted T cells, or PBMCs supplied cDNA or gDNA.

Source study methods: Reference gene primer amplification in the assay estimated nucleated cell counts. The assay was immunoSEQ multiplex PCR, and TCRdb's table has in-frame clones only and misses some. D and trimming were read from the DNA, whereas the V and J calls and clone size are those reported in that table. The table includes 85,000 to 110,000 clones, over 70% detected once. The CDR3 consists of 14 residues. Germline V gene data show CDR1 as SNHLY and CDR2 as FYNNEI. V shed 5 bases, J shed 3 bases, and the junction held 4 bases outside the gene matches. Source material: peripheral blood. The gene calls are TRBV2 and TRBJ1-2, with 9 bases matching TRBD1. This clonotype originated in a human donor in a cohort sampled during active or convalescent COVID-19. For the CDR3, the DNA is TGTGCCAGCAGTTTTTGGACAGGGGACTATGGCTACACCTTC. This codes for CASSFWTGDYGYTF. Full variable domain (missing parts from reference TRBV2 and TRBJ1-2): EPEVTQTPSHQVTQMGQEVILRCVPISNHLYFYWYRQILGQKVEFLVSFYNNEISEKSEIFDDQFSVERPDGSNFTLKIRSTKLEDSAMYFCASSFWTGDYGYTFGSGTRLTVV.